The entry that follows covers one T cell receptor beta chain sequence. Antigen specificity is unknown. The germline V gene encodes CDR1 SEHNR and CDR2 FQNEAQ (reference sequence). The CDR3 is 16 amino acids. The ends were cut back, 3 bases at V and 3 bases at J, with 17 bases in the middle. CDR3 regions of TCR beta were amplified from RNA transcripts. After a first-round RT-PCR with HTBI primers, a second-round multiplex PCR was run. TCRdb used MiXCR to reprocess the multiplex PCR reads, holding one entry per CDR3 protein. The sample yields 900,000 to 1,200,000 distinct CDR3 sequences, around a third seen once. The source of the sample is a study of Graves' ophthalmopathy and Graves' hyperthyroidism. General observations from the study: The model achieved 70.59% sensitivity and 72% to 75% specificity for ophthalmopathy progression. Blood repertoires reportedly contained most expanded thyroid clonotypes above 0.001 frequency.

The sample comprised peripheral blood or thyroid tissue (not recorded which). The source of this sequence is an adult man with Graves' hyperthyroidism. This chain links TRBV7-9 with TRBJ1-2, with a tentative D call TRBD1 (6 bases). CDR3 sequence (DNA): TGTGCCAGCAGCTTGGGGGGGGGCCTAGCGTACTATGGCTACACCTTC. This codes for CASSLGGGLAYYGYTF. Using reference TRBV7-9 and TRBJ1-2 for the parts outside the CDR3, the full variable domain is DTGVSQNPRHKITKRGQNVTFRCDPISEHNRLYWYRQTLGQGPEFLTYFQNEAQLEKSRLLSDRFSAERPKGSFSTLEIQRTEQGDSAMYLCASSLGGGLAYYGYTFGSGTRLTVV.